A single sample gave rise to the 26 T cell receptor beta chains below, sequenced in a study of blood T cell repertoires in COVID-19. Only in-frame clones appear in the TCRdb table, and some are missing; sequencing was by immunoSEQ multiplex PCR. The sample lists about 80,000 clones, 60% to 80% occurring once. The specimen sequenced was peripheral blood. These receptors were taken from a man in his 70s with active or convalescent COVID-19.

This chain joins TRBV28 and TRBJ1-5; D is unclear. Trimming took off 7 bases at V and 6 bases at J, with 16 bases between the two ends. Germline V gene lookup returns CDR1 MDHEN and CDR2 SYDVKM. This CDR3 region has 14 residues. Written as DNA, the CDR3 is TGTGCCAGCAACATGCGAGAGGGCGGTCAGCCCCAGCATTTT. Amino acids: CASNMREGGQPQHF.

The gene calls are TRBV10-2 and TRBJ1-1, with D possibly being TRBD1 (5 bases). The V end was cut by 2 bases, the J end by 0 bases, with 7 bases between. CDR1 and CDR2 from the germline V gene are WSHSY and SAAADI. The CDR3 has 14 residues. In DNA, the CDR3 is TGCGCCAGCAGTGAGATAGGGGTGAACACTGAAGCTTTCTTT. Translated: CASSEIGVNTEAFF.

The chain uses TRBV5-5 and TRBJ1-1; a possible D gene is TRBD1 (5 bases). The germline V and J ends were trimmed by 1 base and 0 bases, with 10 bases remaining between them. Germline values: CDR1 SGHKS, CDR2 YYEKEE (reference sequence). The CDR3 loop spans 15 amino acids. CDR3: CASSLLRGMNTEAFF. In DNA, the CDR3 is TGTGCCAGCAGCTTGCTTCGGGGGATGAACACTGAAGCTTTCTTT.

The chain has TRBV5-5 and TRBJ1-2, with a tentative D call TRBD1 (6 bases). From germline, CDR1 is SGHKS and CDR2 YYEKEE (reference sequence). The length of the CDR3 is 15 residues. V was shortened by 4 bases and J by 4 bases, with 17 bases between the two germline ends. CDR3 bases: TGTGCCAGCAGCCCAAGTGCGGGGGCTAGCTATGGCTACACCTTC. Protein product: CASSPSAGASYGYTF.

V and J are TRBV3-1 (or the pseudogene TRBV3-2) and TRBJ1-3, with no clear D. The ends were cut back, 1 base at V and 4 bases at J, with 11 bases in the middle. CDR1 and CDR2 (germline): LGHDT, YNNKEL (reference sequence). CDR3 length: 15 residues. This CDR3 reads CASSQVPGYGNTIYF. CDR3 in DNA: TGTGCCAGCAGCCAAGTTCCGGGGTACGGAAACACCATATATTTT.

This sequence joins TRBV7-9 and TRBJ1-4; a possible D gene is TRBD1 (5 bases). The germline CDR1 and CDR2 sequences are SEHNR and FQNEAQ (reference sequence). V was trimmed by 1 base and J by 7 bases, leaving 7 bases between them. The CDR3 is made up of 13 amino acids. The CDR3 nucleotides are TGTGCCAGCAGCTTAGGGGGCGGTGAAAAACTGTTTTTT. This encodes CASSLGGGEKLFF.

The chain combines TRBV11-1 with TRBJ1-1; D is perhaps TRBD1 (6 bases). The germline V and J ends were trimmed by 5 bases and 4 bases, with 14 bases remaining between them. This CDR3 contains 14 residues. CDR1 SGHAT and CDR2 FQDESV come from the germline V gene (reference sequence). CDR3 nucleotide sequence: TGTGCCAGCAGCCCGGTGGCAGGGGTCACTGAAGCTTTCTTT. It yields the protein CASSPVAGVTEAFF.

This clone was recorded only once. The genes are TRBV19 and TRBJ2-7, with TRBD2 matching over 11 bases. The CDR3 is 14 amino acids. V gave up 8 bases and J gave up 10 bases; unmatched junction bases: 13. Germline assignment: CDR1 LNHDA and CDR2 SQIVND (reference sequence). CDR3 residues: CASQSGASGGPQYF. DNA for the CDR3: TGTGCCAGTCAATCTGGGGCTAGCGGGGGGCCACAGTACTTC.

This clone was recorded only once. The V gene is TRBV10-3, the J gene TRBJ2-6, with 11 bases fitting TRBD1. Trimming cost V 6 bases and J 4 bases; bases outside gene matches: 14. The CDR3 totals 19 residues. Germline V lookup: CDR1 ENHRY, CDR2 SYGVKD. CDR3 sequence: CAISRTGGDRRSGANVLTF. For the CDR3, the DNA is TGTGCCATCAGCCGGACAGGGGGCGACCGGCGAAGCGGGGCCAACGTCCTGACTTTC.

The chain joins TRBV2 to TRBJ1-2, with D possibly being TRBD1 (5 bases). The germline V gene has CDR1 SNHLY and CDR2 FYNNEI. Trimming removed 10 bases from V and 6 bases from J, with 15 bases in between. This CDR3 comprises 12 residues. The CDR3 DNA is TGTGCCACCAAACAGGACCGAGATGGCTACACCTTC. It translates to CATKQDRDGYTF.

The gene calls are TRBV5-7 and TRBJ1-1; D remains ambiguous. TRBV5-7 is labeled an ORF, and its function is uncertain. V was pared by 2 bases and J by 5 bases, with 13 bases between. The CDR3 spans 14 residues. CDR3 DNA sequence: TGTGCCAGCAGCTTCTGTTCTGAGGGAACTGAAGCTTTCTTT. Its protein is CASSFCSEGTEAFF.

This clone showed up many times. V and J are TRBV7-2 and TRBJ2-3; 7 bases map to TRBD1. Germline values: CDR1 SGHTA, CDR2 FQGNSA. This CDR3 spans 15 amino acids. The V gene end was trimmed by 1 base and the J gene end by 3 bases; junction bases not matched to a gene: 4. CDR3 residues: CASSLEGALTDTQYF. For the CDR3, the DNA is TGTGCCAGCAGCTTAGAGGGGGCTCTTACAGATACGCAGTATTTT. The variable domain in full, with the rest retrieved from reference TRBV7-2 and TRBJ2-3, is GAGVSQSPSNKVTEKGKDVELRCDPISGHTALYWYRQSLGQGLEFLIYFQGNSAPDKSGLPSDRFSAERTGGSVSTLTIQRTQQEDSAVYLCASSLEGALTDTQYFGPGTRLTVL.

The chain combines TRBV7-3 with TRBJ2-3; 11 bases are shared with TRBD2. V lost 4 bases and J lost 2; bases outside the gene matches: 5. Germline V gene sequence: CDR1 SGHTA, CDR2 FQGTGA. The CDR3 has 16 residues. CDR3 residues: CASSSTSGANTDTQYF. CDR3 nucleotides: TGTGCCAGCAGCTCGACTAGCGGGGCTAACACAGATACGCAGTATTTT.

This chain uses TRBV7-6 with TRBJ2-5; 9 bases are shared with TRBD1. The J segment lost 1 base and the V segment lost 8 bases, leaving 5 bases of the junction unmatched. CDR3 length: 14 residues. Germline lookup yields CDR1 SGHVS and CDR2 FNYEAQ. The CDR3 here is CASSKGQGQETQYF. In nucleotides, the CDR3 is TGTGCCAGCTCCAAGGGACAGGGCCAAGAGACCCAGTACTTC.

The CDR3 DNA sequence: TGTGCCAGCAGCGGCCGCCAGGATGTGAACACCGGGGAGCTGTTTTTT. As protein: CASSGRQDVNTGELFF. The chain uses TRBV11-2 and TRBJ2-2; no reliable D call. Germline CDR1 SGHAT, CDR2 FQNNGV. This CDR3 spans 16 amino acids. The V end lost 5 bases, the J end lost 1 base, and 14 bases lay between the germline ends.

The chain employs TRBV6-1 and TRBJ1-3; 7 bases are shared with TRBD1. The germline V gene encodes CDR1 MNHNS and CDR2 SASEGT. Trimming removed 3 bases from V and 8 bases from J; junction bases left unmatched: 7. The CDR3 length is 14 residues. This chain's CDR3 is CASSDPDRADTIYF. CDR3 coding DNA: TGTGCCAGCAGTGACCCTGACAGGGCAGACACCATATATTTT.

V gene TRBV3-1 (or the pseudogene TRBV3-2) combines with J gene TRBJ2-5; 8 bases fit TRBD2. V dropped 1 base and J dropped 9; count of bases not matched to a gene: 10. Germline-derived CDR1 and CDR2 are LGHDT and YNNKEL (reference sequence). CDR3 length equals 15 residues. The CDR3 DNA reads as TGTGCCAGCAGCCAAGGTTTTAGCGGGGATTTGTCCCAGTACTTC. It translates to CASSQGFSGDLSQYF.

This chain uses TRBV4-1 with TRBJ2-3; 14 nucleotides line up with TRBD2. CDR1 MGHRA and CDR2 YSYEKL come from the germline V gene. The V gene end was trimmed by 3 bases and the J gene end by 4 bases; junction bases not matched to a gene: 12. This CDR3 has 19 residues. Here the CDR3 reads CASSHPGLAGGTSSDTQYF. As DNA, the CDR3 is TGCGCCAGCAGCCATCCCGGACTAGCGGGGGGCACCTCCTCAGATACGCAGTATTTT.

The V gene is TRBV9, the J gene TRBJ1-1; D is uncertain. From germline, CDR1 is SGDLS and CDR2 YYNGEE. The CDR3 is made up of 16 amino acids. Trimming removed 5 bases at V and 5 bases at J, with 22 bases between. CDR3 sequence: CASSAEGPPPRTEAFF. The DNA for the CDR3 is TGTGCCAGCAGTGCCGAGGGTCCCCCACCGAGAACTGAAGCTTTCTTT.

V gene TRBV2 combines with J gene TRBJ2-7; possibly TRBD1 for D (5 bases). CDR1 is SNHLY and CDR2 is FYNNEI in the germline V gene. The CDR3 is 11 residues long. Trimming took 9 bases from V and 6 from J, leaving 12 bases between them. The CDR3 is CARRGNGEQYF. The CDR3 nucleotides read TGTGCCAGAAGGGGAAACGGCGAGCAGTACTTC.

This chain joins TRBV11-3 and TRBJ1-3, with D uncertain. This CDR3 spans 14 amino acids. CDR1 and CDR2 from the germline V gene are SGHNT and YENEEA. Trimming took 3 bases from V and 0 from J, leaving 6 bases between them. CDR3 coding DNA: TGTGCCAGCAGCTTGGTCGGCTCTGGAAACACCATATATTTT. Translating it yields CASSLVGSGNTIYF.

This chain connects TRBV5-1 to TRBJ1-1; 9 nucleotides agree with TRBD1. V gave up 4 bases and J gave up 1 base; unmatched junction bases: 8. The length of the CDR3 is 16 residues. Germline CDR1 and CDR2: SGHRS and YFSETQ. Here the CDR3 DNA reads TGCGCCAGCAGCCTGACAGGGGGTAGGTGGAACACTGAAGCTTTCTTT. Protein: CASSLTGGRWNTEAFF.

CDR3 bases: TGCGCCAGCAGCCCGGACAGACCTTCCTACAATGAGCAGTTCTTC. Its protein is CASSPDRPSYNEQFF. V usage is TRBV5-1 and J usage is TRBJ2-1, with D possibly being TRBD1 (6 bases). Germline V gene data show CDR1 as SGHRS and CDR2 as YFSETQ. This CDR3 has 15 amino acids. Trimming left V 4 bases short and J 1 base short, with 12 bases between.

This chain links TRBV5-6 with TRBJ1-4; D remains unclear. The length of the CDR3 is 16 residues. Germline values: CDR1 SGHDT, CDR2 YYEEEE. V was pared by 2 bases and J by 0 bases, with 11 bases between. The CDR3 loop is CASSFGLTATNEKLFF. The CDR3 DNA is TGTGCCAGCAGCTTCGGACTGACGGCAACTAATGAAAAACTGTTTTTT.

V gene TRBV5-5 combines with J gene TRBJ2-7; TRBD2 aligns across 9 bases. The CDR3 extends over 16 amino acids. Trimming took 1 base from V and 6 from J; bases not matched to a gene: 11. Germline CDR1 is SGHKS and CDR2 is YYEKEE (reference sequence). CDR3 sequence (DNA): TGTGCCAGCAGCTTGTTCAGCAGCGGGGGGTTTGGCGAGCAGTACTTC. Translating gives CASSLFSSGGFGEQYF.

The chain recombines TRBV6-5 with TRBJ2-4; TRBD1 is a possible D gene (5 bases). Germline CDR1 MNHEY, CDR2 SVGAGI. V was pared by 8 bases and J by 4 bases, with 18 bases between. The CDR3 contains 15 residues. The CDR3 spells CASVGYGQGKNIQYF. The CDR3 coding sequence is TGTGCCAGCGTGGGTTACGGGCAGGGAAAAAACATTCAGTACTTC.